This TCR beta chain derives from a study of control samples from healthy donors and cancer patients. Data came from immunoSEQ multiplex PCR; TCRdb stores just in-frame clones and leaves some out. Among approximately 160,000 clones listed, just under 95% were seen once. Points on this clone: One junction end disagrees with the germline gene, perhaps due to a read error.

There are 10 residues in the CDR3. In germline, CDR1 is MNHNY, CDR2 SVGAGI (reference sequence). Sequencing was performed on blood. J is TRBJ1-1 and V is TRBV6-6, with D unresolved. The origin of this receptor is a woman between 55 and 75 years old in good health. The CDR3 loop reads CASSYSPAIF. CDR3 coding DNA: TGTGCCAGCAGTTATTCCCCGGCAATATTT.